The 14 T cell receptor beta chains below all came from one sample that was sequenced in a study of glioma-infiltrating T cells after dendritic cell vaccination. Using immunoSEQ multiplex PCR, the repertoire was profiled, and TCRdb retains in-frame clones only, with some absent. Of tens of thousands of clones in the sample, around 81% were seen once. Source: blood, taken before dendritic cell vaccination. Every receptor here comes from a human donor with glioblastoma.

V gene TRBV11-1 combines with J gene TRBJ1-1; no clear D. Germline CDR1 and CDR2: SGHAT and FQDESV (reference sequence). V was clipped by 3 bases and J by 4 bases, with 9 bases between them. CDR3 length: 13 residues. The CDR3 here is CASSFEEGTEAFF. DNA of the CDR3: TGTGCCAGCAGCTTCGAGGAAGGCACTGAAGCTTTCTTT.

The chain carries TRBV6-5 and TRBJ2-7, with TRBD2 as a possible D gene (7 bases). The germline V and J ends were trimmed by 0 bases and 3 bases, with 9 bases remaining between them. CDR3 length: 14 residues. Looked up from germline, CDR1 is MNHEY and CDR2 is SVGAGI. CDR3 DNA sequence: TGTGCCAGCAGTTACTCGGGAGGGGGCTACGAGCAGTACTTC. Translated, it gives CASSYSGGGYEQYF.

The rearrangement joins TRBV19 to TRBJ1-3; TRBD1 aligns across 8 bases. The germline CDR1 and CDR2 sequences are LNHDA and SQIVND (reference sequence). V shed 3 bases, J shed 4 bases, and the junction held 8 bases outside the gene matches. The CDR3 contains 16 residues. DNA of the CDR3: TGTGCCAGTAGTATGGGGCAGGGGGCTGACGGAAACACCATATATTTT. This codes for CASSMGQGADGNTIYF.

The rearrangement joins TRBV14 to TRBJ2-7, with a weak D call TRBD1 (5 bases). This CDR3 contains 13 residues. The germline V and J ends were trimmed by 2 bases and 3 bases, with 8 bases remaining between them. From germline, CDR1 is SGHDN and CDR2 FVKESK. This CDR3 is CASSQLGVYEQYF. In DNA, the CDR3 is TGTGCCAGCAGCCAACTAGGGGTCTACGAGCAGTACTTC.

CDR3 residues: CASSLDRAGELFF. CDR3 coding DNA: TGTGCCAGCAGTCTGGACAGGGCCGGGGAGCTGTTTTTT. The V and J genes are TRBV27 and TRBJ2-2, with TRBD1 matching 8 bases. J gave up 6 bases and V 5 bases, and 2 bases lay outside the gene matches. CDR1 MNHEY and CDR2 SMNVEV come from the germline V gene (reference sequence). This CDR3 has 13 residues.

This chain connects TRBV5-6 to TRBJ2-1, with D unclear. The V gene lost 2 bases and the J gene lost 2 bases, with 5 bases spanning the gap. CDR1 is SGHDT and CDR2 is YYEEEE in the germline V gene. The CDR3 is made up of 13 amino acids. This CDR3 reads CASSLLAYNEQFF. CDR3 sequence (DNA): TGTGCCAGCAGCTTACTGGCCTACAATGAGCAGTTCTTC.

The chain links TRBV29-1 to TRBJ2-5, with D hard to call. Trimming stripped 6 bases from V and 5 bases from J, with 16 bases between. Germline V gives CDR1 SQVTM, CDR2 ANQGSEA. There are 13 residues in the CDR3. The CDR3 nucleotides are TGCAGCGTCGTGGGCCAGCCTGAGGAGACCCAGTACTTC. This encodes CSVVGQPEETQYF.

This rearrangement joins TRBV29-1 to TRBJ1-1; no reliable D call. V was shortened by 4 bases and J by 6 bases, with 15 bases between the two germline ends. This CDR3 is 13 amino acids long. Per germline, CDR1 SQVTM and CDR2 ANQGSEA. CDR3 bases: TGCAGCGTTGCTGAGCGTACCGACCCTGAAGCTTTCTTT. The encoded protein is CSVAERTDPEAFF. Full variable domain (outside the CDR3, taken from reference TRBV29-1 and TRBJ1-1): SAVISQKPSRDICQRGTSLTIQCQVDSQVTMMFWYRQQPGQSLTLIATANQGSEATYESGFVIDKFPISRPNLTFSTLTVSNMSPEDSSIYLCSVAERTDPEAFFGQGTRLTVV.

The chain has TRBV7-6 and TRBJ2-3; weak D call: TRBD1 (7 bases). Germline CDR1 reads SGHVS; CDR2 reads FNYEAQ. The CDR3 spans 16 residues. Trimming took 5 bases from V and 2 from J, leaving 17 bases between them. CDR3 sequence: CASSLDQGGNTDTQYF. The DNA for the CDR3 is TGTGCCAGCAGCCTCGATCAGGGGGGAAACACAGATACGCAGTATTTT.

A single count supports this clone. V is TRBV7-2 and J is TRBJ2-3; 8 bases are shared with TRBD1. Trimming removed 4 bases from V and 1 base from J; junction bases left unmatched: 4. CDR1 and CDR2 from the germline V gene are SGHTA and FQGNSA. This CDR3 comprises 15 residues. CDR3 sequence: CASSYPGQGTDTQYF. The CDR3 nucleotides are TGTGCCAGCAGCTATCCGGGACAGGGCACAGATACGCAGTATTTT.

The V call is TRBV10-3, the J call TRBJ1-2, with 10 bases identical to TRBD1. The CDR3 has 15 residues. Germline V gene data show CDR1 as ENHRY and CDR2 as SYGVKD. V shed 2 bases and J 4 bases; nucleotides not matched to a gene: 4. The CDR3 here is CAISEQTGGSYGYTF. The CDR3, as DNA: TGTGCCATCAGTGAGCAGACAGGGGGCTCCTATGGCTACACCTTC.

The chain recombines TRBV9 with TRBJ1-1; 11 bases match TRBD1. CDR1 and CDR2 (germline): SGDLS, YYNGEE. V shed 3 bases and J 6 bases; nucleotides not matched to a gene: 13. The CDR3 has 17 amino acids. CDR3 residues: CASSAAPPGQGDAEAFF. The CDR3 DNA follows: TGTGCCAGCAGCGCCGCCCCCCCGGGACAGGGGGACGCTGAAGCTTTCTTT.

The chain couples TRBV11-3 to TRBJ2-1; D possibly corresponds to TRBD1 (5 bases). The V gene's germline CDR1 is SGHNT and CDR2 YENEEA. V lost 6 bases, J lost 7 bases, and 10 bases lay in between. This CDR3 region has 12 residues. The CDR3 coding sequence is TGTGCCAGCAGTCCAGGGATGAATGAGCAGTTCTTC. It specifies CASSPGMNEQFF.

V is TRBV19 and J is TRBJ2-2, with D possibly matching TRBD2 (6 bases). Germline V gives CDR1 LNHDA, CDR2 SQIVND (reference sequence). The V end was cut by 0 bases, the J end by 4 bases, with 18 bases between. CDR3 length: 18 residues. The CDR3 DNA is TGTGCCAGTAGTATAGATGCGAGACGGGGAGGAGGCACCGGGGAGCTGTTTTTT. This translates into CASSIDARRGGGTGELFF. The full variable domain, completed using reference TRBV19 and TRBJ2-2, is DGGITQSPKYLFRKEGQNVTLSCEQNLNHDAMYWYRQDPGQGLRLIYYSQIVNDFQKGDIAEGYSVSREKKESFPLTVTSAQKNPTAFYLCASSIDARRGGGTGELFFGEGSRLTVL.